The 5 T cell receptor beta chains in this list originate from one sample, sequenced in a study of shared clonotypes between healthy human individuals. Some clones are missing from TCRdb's copy, which holds only in-frame ones; the method was immunoSEQ multiplex PCR. The sample has under 600,000 clones, approximately 97% seen once; the top ten hold 0.045% to 0.06%. The source material was naive CD4+ T cells sorted from blood. The subset was: CD45RA+ positively selected. The receptors stem from a woman in her 30s in good health.

The chain carries TRBV20-1 and TRBJ1-2; D is uncertain. This CDR3 has 11 amino acids. The ends were cut back, 3 bases at V and 6 bases at J, with 8 bases in the middle. Looked up from germline, CDR1 is DFQATT and CDR2 is SNEGSKA (reference sequence). CDR3 sequence reads: CSARGSNGYTF. CDR3 nucleotide sequence: TGCAGTGCTAGGGGCAGTAATGGCTACACCTTC.

This chain links TRBV11-2 with TRBJ2-7; no definite D call. CDR3 size: 15 residues. Germline loops: CDR1 SGHAT, CDR2 FQNNGV. Trimming took 1 base from V and 2 from J, leaving 12 bases between them. This CDR3 is CASSLAGPLAYEQYF. The CDR3 DNA reads as TGTGCCAGCAGCTTAGCGGGCCCTCTTGCCTACGAGCAGTACTTC.

The rearrangement joins TRBV5-1 to TRBJ2-7; D unclear. V lost 2 bases, J lost 0 bases, and 15 bases lay in between. Germline V gene lookup returns CDR1 SGHRS and CDR2 YFSETQ. This CDR3 comprises 16 residues. The CDR3 nucleotides are TGCGCCAGCAGCTTACTTGACCTTCCGAGCTCCTACGAGCAGTACTTC. As protein: CASSLLDLPSSYEQYF.

The genes are TRBV27 and TRBJ2-5; 7 positions agree with TRBD2. With the DNA end fitting TRBJ2-7 better, the J assignment may be wrong. The CDR3 sequence is 13 residues long. Germline CDR1 and CDR2: MNHEY and SMNVEV (reference sequence). The CDR3 DNA reads TGTGCCAGCAGTGTGGCGGGAGCGGGCGAGCAGTACTTC. Translation: CASSVAGAGEQYF.

The chain combines TRBV5-1 with TRBJ2-3; 14 bases match TRBD2. V shed 4 bases and J 3 bases; nucleotides not matched to a gene: 10. This CDR3 is built from 18 residues. Per the germline V gene, CDR1 is SGHRS and CDR2 is YFSETQ. The DNA of the CDR3 is TGCGCCAGCAGCCTGGACGGGACTAGCGGGAGTGGAACAGATACGCAGTATTTT. This gives the protein CASSLDGTSGSGTDTQYF.